Sequencing of this T cell receptor (beta chain) was carried out in a study of blood T cell repertoires in COVID-19. The wider study: From T cells, B-cell-depleted T cells, or PBMCs came the material, which was cDNA or gDNA.

TCRdb's copy holds only in-frame clones and misses some; the assay was immunoSEQ multiplex PCR. The sample carries about 210,000 clones, 88% recorded once. V dropped 2 bases and J dropped 6 bases, with 13 bases sitting between them. Germline CDR1 reads KGHSH; CDR2 reads LQKENI. The CDR3 spans 15 residues. The receptor was isolated from a man between 18 and 29 years old with active or convalescent COVID-19. The material sequenced was peripheral blood. J is TRBJ2-2 and V is TRBV18; D might be TRBD2 (6 bases). This chain's CDR3 is CASSPISGDAGELFF. The DNA of the CDR3 is TGTGCCAGCTCACCAATTTCGGGGGATGCCGGGGAGCTGTTTTTT.